The sequence of this TCR beta chain was determined in a study of blood T cell repertoires in COVID-19 (dated by TCRdb to 2020 to 2022). General notes on the study: Collaborator samples came from the United States, Italy and Spain and covered acute and convalescent phases of COVID-19. The prospective study material was composed of cDNA or gDNA derived from T cells, B-cell-depleted T cells, or PBMCs. The samples were drawn from two sources: the first 160 participants of the ongoing ImmuneRACE study, and 1,200 or so subjects contributed by 6 global collaborators. The repertoires were released in a freely available public database meant as a resource for research on the immune response to SARS-CoV-2. Where HLA class I and class II types were available, the types were taken from metadata supplied by the sample provider, not from assay-based typing. Nearly every sample came with metadata listing a de-identified subject ID, COVID-19 status, age in years and sex. Subjects who had been exposed to COVID-19, were actively infected with it, or had recovered from it provided the deeply sampled blood TCRbeta repertoires that made up the dataset.

The full study reports these points: The quantity of clinical and demographic metadata differed by source and by participant and was supplied without curation.

In the case of this clone: Its antigen remains undetermined. No base quality information exists; no much larger clone differs at one position.

Whole blood was collected in K2EDTA tubes by collaborating institutions according to the institutions' own protocols. For TCRbeta analysis, collaborators shipped samples in one of three forms: frozen whole blood, isolated PBMCs, or DNA extracted from either of those sample types. The immunoSEQ Assay, a bias-controlled multiplex PCR, was used to amplify TCRbeta CDR3 regions from genomic DNA. Under the source paper's analysis protocol: Within the assay, amplification of reference gene primers was used to estimate how many nucleated cells each sample contained. To quantify the absolute abundance of each unique TCRbeta CDR3 rearrangement, sequence reads were collapsed and filtered. For each sample, productive Simpson clonality was calculated as the square root of Simpson's diversity index across productive rearrangements. Drawn from immuneACCESS, this table holds only the in-frame rearrangements with V and J called that TCRdb kept. Clones are partly lost; checked studies trace under half to an unresolved V gene and leave the rest unexplained. V and J calls and clone size are copied from that table; D and trimming were computed from the DNA. The sample data list about 68,000 clones, and around 87% of these were observed just once. The top ten clonotypes cover around 6.7% of the sample.

The CDR3 covers 14 residues, taking in both the cysteine and the phenylalanine. Of the read, only the CDR3 DNA is kept; its 42 bases are in frame from base 1. The germline V gene (reference sequence) specifies LNHDA as CDR1 and SQIVND as CDR2. Cut back by 5 bases and 0 bases, the V and J ends lie 11 bases apart. The chain links TRBV19 with TRBJ2-7; matching of 5 bases hints at TRBD1 as the D gene. The specimen was peripheral blood. The clonotype was recovered from a man between 50 and 59 years old with active COVID-19. The CDR3 loop reads CASSGRVSSYEQYF. DNA sequence: TGTGCCAGTAGTGGCAGGGTTAGCTCCTACGAGCAGTACTTC.